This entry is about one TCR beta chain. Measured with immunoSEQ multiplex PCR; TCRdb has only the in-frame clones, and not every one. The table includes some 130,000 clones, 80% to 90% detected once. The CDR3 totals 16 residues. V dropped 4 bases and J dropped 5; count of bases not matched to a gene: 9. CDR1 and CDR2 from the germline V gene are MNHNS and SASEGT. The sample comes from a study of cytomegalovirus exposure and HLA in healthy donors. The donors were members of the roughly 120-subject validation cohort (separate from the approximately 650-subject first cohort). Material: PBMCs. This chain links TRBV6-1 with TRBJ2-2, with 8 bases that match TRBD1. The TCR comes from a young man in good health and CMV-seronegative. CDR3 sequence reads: CASSGRDRSDTGELFF. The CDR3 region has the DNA TGTGCCAGCAGTGGACGGGACAGGTCGGATACCGGGGAGCTGTTTTTT.